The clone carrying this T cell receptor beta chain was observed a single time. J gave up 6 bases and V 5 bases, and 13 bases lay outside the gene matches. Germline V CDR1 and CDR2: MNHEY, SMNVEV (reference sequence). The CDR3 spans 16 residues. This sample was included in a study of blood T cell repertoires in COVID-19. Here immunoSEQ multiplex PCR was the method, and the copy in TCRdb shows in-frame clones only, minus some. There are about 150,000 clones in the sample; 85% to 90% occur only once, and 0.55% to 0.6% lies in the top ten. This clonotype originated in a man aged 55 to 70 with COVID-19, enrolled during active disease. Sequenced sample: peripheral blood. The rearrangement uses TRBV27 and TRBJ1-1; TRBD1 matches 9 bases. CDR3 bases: TGTGCCAGCAGTCCCGGGACAGGGAAGGGTGCAGCTGAAGCTTTCTTT. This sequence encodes CASSPGTGKGAAEAFF.